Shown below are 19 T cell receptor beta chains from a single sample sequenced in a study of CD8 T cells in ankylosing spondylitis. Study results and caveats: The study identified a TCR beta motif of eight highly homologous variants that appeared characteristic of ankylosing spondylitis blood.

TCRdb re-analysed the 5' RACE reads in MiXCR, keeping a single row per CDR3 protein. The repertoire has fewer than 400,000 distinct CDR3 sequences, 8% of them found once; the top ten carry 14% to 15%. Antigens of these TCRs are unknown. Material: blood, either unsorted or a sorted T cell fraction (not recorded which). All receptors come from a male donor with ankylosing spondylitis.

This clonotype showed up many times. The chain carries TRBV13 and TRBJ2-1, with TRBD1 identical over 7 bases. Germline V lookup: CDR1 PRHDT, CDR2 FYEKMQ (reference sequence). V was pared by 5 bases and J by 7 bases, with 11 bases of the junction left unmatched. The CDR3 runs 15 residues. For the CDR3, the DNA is TGTGCCAGCAGCATCCAGAGACAGGGAACAAATGAGCAGTTCTTC. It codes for CASSIQRQGTNEQFF.

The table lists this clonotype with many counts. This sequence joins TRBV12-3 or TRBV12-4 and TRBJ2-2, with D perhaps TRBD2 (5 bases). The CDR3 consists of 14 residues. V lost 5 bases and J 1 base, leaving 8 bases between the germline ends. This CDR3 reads CASSPGLNTGELFF. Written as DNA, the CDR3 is TGTGCCAGCAGTCCCGGACTGAACACCGGGGAGCTGTTTTTT.

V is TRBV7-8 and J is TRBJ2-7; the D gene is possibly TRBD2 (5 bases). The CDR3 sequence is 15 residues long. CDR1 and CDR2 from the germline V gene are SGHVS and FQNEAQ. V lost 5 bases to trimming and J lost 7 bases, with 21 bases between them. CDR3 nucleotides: TGTGCCAGCAGCCCAGGAGGCCCTAGTGCTCCAGAGCAGTACTTC. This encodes CASSPGGPSAPEQYF.

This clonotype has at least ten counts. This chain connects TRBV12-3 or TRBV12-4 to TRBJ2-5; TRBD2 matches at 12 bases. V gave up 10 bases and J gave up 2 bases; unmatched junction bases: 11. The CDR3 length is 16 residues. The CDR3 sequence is CATRPRLAGEQETQYF. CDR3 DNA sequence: TGTGCCACCAGGCCAAGACTAGCGGGGGAACAAGAGACCCAGTACTTC.

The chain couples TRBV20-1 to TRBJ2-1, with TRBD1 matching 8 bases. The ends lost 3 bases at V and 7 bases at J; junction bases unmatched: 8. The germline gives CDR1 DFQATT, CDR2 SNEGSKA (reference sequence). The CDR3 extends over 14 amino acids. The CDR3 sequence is CSARKGTGKNEQFF. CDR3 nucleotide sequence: TGCAGTGCTAGGAAAGGGACAGGAAAGAATGAGCAGTTCTTC.

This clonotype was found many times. The CDR3 DNA reads TGCGCCAGCAGCTTCGGGGACACTGAAGCTTTCTTT. This codes for CASSFGDTEAFF. The V and J genes are TRBV5-1 and TRBJ1-1, with unresolved D. V shed 2 bases and J shed 3 bases, with 5 bases lying between them. This CDR3 is built from 12 residues. CDR1 is SGHRS, CDR2 YFSETQ, per germline.

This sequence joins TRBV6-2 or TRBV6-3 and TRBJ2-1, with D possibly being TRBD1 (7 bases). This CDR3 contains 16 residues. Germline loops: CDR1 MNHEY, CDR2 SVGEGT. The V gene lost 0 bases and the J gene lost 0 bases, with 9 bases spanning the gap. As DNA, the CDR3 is TGTGCCAGCAGTTACTCGCGGGACAGCTCCTACAATGAGCAGTTCTTC. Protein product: CASSYSRDSSYNEQFF.

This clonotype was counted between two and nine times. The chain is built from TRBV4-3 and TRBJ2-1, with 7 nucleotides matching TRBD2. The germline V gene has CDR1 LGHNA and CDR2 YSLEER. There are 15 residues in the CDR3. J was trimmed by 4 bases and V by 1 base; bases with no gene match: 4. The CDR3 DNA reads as TGCGCCAGCAGCCAAGGACTAGCAAAATACAATGAGCAGTTCTTC. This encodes CASSQGLAKYNEQFF.

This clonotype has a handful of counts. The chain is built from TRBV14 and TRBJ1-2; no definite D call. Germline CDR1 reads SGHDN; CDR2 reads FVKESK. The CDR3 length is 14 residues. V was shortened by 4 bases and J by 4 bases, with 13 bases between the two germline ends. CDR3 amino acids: CASSRGSVLYGYTF. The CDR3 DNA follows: TGTGCCAGCAGCCGCGGTTCGGTCCTCTATGGCTACACCTTC. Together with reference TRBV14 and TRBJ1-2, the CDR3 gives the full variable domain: EAGVTQFPSHSVIEKGQTVTLRCDPISGHDNLYWYRRVMGKEIKFLLHFVKESKQDESGMPNNRFLAERTGGTYSTLKVQPAELEDSGVYFCASSRGSVLYGYTFGSGTRLTVV.

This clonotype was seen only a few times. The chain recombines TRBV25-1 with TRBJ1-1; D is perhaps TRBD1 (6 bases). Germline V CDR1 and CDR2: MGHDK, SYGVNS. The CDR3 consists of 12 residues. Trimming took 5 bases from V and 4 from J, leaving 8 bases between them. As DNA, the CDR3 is TGTGCCAGCAGTCCAGGGGTCACTGAAGCTTTCTTT. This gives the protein CASSPGVTEAFF.

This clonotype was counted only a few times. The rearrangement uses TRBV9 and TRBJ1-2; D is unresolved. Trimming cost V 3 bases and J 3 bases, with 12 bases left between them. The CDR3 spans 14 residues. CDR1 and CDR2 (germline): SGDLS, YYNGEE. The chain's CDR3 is CASSAEGWDYGYTF. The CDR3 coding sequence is TGTGCCAGCAGCGCGGAGGGATGGGACTATGGCTACACCTTC.

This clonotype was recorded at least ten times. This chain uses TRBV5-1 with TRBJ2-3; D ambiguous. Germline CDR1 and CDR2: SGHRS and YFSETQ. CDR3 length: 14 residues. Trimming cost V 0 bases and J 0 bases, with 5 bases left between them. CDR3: CASSLVESTDTQYF. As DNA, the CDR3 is TGCGCCAGCAGCTTGGTGGAGAGCACAGATACGCAGTATTTT.

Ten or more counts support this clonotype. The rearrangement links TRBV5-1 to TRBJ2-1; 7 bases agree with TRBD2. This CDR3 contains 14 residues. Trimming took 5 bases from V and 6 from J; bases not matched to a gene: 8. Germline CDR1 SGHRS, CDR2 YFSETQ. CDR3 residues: CASRGLADINEQFF. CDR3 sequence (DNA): TGCGCCAGCAGGGGCCTAGCGGATATCAATGAGCAGTTCTTC.

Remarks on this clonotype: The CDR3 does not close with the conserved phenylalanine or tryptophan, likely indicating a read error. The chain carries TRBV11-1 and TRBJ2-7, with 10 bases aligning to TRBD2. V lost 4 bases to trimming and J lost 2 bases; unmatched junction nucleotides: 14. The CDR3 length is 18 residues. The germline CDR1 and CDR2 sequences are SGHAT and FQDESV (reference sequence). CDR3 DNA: TGTGCCAGCAGCTCAGGGACGGCTGGACTAGCGGTTACCTACGAGCAGTACCTC. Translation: CASSSGTAGLAVTYEQYL.

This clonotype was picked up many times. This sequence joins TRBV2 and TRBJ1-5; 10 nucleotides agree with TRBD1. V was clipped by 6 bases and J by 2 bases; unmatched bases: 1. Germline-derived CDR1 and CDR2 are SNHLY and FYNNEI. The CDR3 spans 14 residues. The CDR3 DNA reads TGTGCCAGCAGGGGGACAGGGGGCAATCAGCCCCAGCATTTT. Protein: CASRGTGGNQPQHF.

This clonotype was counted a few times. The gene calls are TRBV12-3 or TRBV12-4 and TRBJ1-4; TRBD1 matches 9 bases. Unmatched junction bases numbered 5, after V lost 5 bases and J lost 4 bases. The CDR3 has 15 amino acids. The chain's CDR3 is CASSLGTGINEKLFF. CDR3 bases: TGTGCCAGCAGTCTCGGGACAGGGATTAATGAAAAACTGTTTTTT.

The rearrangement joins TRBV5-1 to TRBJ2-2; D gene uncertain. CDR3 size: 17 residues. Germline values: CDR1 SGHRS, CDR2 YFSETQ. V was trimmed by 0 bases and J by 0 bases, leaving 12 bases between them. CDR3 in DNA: TGCGCCAGCAGCTTGGATGGTGTGTCTTCGAACACCGGGGAGCTGTTTTTT. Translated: CASSLDGVSSNTGELFF.

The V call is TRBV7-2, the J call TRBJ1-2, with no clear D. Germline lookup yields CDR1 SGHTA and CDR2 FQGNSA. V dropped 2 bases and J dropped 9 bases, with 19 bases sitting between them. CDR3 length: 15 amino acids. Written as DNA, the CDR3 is TGTGCCAGCAGCTTAAGTCGGGTTGGGCAGAGGAGCTACACCTTC. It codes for CASSLSRVGQRSYTF.

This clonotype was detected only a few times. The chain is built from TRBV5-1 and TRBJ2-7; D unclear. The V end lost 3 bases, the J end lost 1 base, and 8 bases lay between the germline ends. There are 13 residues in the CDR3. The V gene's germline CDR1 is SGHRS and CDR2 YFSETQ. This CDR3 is CASSSRTSYEQYF. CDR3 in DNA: TGCGCCAGCAGCTCCCGAACTTCCTACGAGCAGTACTTC.